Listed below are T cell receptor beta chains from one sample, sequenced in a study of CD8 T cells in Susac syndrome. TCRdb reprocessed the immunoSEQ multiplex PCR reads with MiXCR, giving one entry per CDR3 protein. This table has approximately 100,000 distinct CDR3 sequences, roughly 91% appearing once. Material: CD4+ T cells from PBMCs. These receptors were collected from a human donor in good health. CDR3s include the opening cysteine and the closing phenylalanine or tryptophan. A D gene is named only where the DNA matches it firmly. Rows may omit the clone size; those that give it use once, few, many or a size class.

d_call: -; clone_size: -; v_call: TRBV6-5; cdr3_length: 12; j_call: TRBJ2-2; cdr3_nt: TGTGCCAGCAGTTACGATTTCGGGGAGCTGTTTTTT; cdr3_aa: CASSYDFGELFF
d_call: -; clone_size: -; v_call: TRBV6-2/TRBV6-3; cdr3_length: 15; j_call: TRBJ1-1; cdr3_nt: TGTGCCAGCAGTTATCTTCCCGGGTCGAACACTGAAGCTTTCTTT; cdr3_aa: CASSYLPGSNTEAFF
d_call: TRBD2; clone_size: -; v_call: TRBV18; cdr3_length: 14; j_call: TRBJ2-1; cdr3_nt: TGTGCCAGCTCACCAGTGACTAGCGTGAATGAGCAGTTCTTC; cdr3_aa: CASSPVTSVNEQFF
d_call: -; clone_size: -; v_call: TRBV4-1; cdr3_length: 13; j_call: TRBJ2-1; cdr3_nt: TGCGCCAGCAGCCATCCTACTAGACTTGAGCAGTTCTTC; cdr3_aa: CASSHPTRLEQFF
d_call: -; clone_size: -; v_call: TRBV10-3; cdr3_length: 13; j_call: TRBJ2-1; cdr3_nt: TGTGCCACCACGGGGAGCTCCTACAATGAGCAGTTCTTC; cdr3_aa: CATTGSSYNEQFF
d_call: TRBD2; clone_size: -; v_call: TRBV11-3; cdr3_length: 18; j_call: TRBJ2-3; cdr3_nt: TGTGCCAGCAGCCCGGGACTAGCGGGAGGGCCTGACGCAGATACGCAGTATTTT; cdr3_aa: CASSPGLAGGPDADTQYF
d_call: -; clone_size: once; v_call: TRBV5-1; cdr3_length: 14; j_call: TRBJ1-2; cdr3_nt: TGCGCCAGCAGCTTGAGGGACAACGACTATGGCTACACCTTC; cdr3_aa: CASSLRDNDYGYTF
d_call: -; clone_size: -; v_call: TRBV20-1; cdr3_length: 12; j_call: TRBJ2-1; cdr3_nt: TGCAGTGCTACCGGCCTCCGGGATGAGCAGTTCTTC; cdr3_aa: CSATGLRDEQFF
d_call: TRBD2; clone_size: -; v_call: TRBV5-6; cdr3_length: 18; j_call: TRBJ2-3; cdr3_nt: TGTGCGACCAACTCGGGCCCCGGACTAGCGGCAAGCACAGATACGCAGTATTTT; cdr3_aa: CATNSGPGLAASTDTQYF
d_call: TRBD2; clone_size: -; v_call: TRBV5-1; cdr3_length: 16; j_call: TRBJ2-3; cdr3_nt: TGCGCCAGCAGCTTGGGATTACTAGCGGGGACAGATACGCAGTATTTT; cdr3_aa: CASSLGLLAGTDTQYF
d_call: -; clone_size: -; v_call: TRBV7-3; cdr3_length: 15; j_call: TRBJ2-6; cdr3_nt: TGTGCCAGCAGCCTTCTCCGCTCTGGGGCCAACGTCCTGACTTTC; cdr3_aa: CASSLLRSGANVLTF
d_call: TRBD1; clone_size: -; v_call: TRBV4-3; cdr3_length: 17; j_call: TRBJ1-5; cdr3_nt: TGCGCCAGCAGCCAAGAAACAGGGGGGTTTGGCAATCAGCCCCAGCATTTT; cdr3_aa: CASSQETGGFGNQPQHF
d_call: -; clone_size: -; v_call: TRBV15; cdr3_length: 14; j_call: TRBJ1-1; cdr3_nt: TGTGCCACCAGCAGAGACAGGGGAGGGACTGAAGCTTTCTTT; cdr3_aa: CATSRDRGGTEAFF
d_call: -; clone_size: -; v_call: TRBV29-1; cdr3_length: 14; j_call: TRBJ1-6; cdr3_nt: TGCAGCGTTTCAGAGGGCAGGCACGGGTCACCCCTCCACTTT; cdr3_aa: CSVSEGRHGSPLHF
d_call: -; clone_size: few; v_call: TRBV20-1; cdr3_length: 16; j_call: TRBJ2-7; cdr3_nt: TGCAGTGCTAGAGGTGCCGTTAGGGGACGTTGGTACGAGCAGTACTTC; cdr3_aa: CSARGAVRGRWYEQYF
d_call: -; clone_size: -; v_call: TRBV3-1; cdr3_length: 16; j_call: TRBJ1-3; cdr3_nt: TGTGCCAGCACCCAATGGGGGGATCGCTCTGGAAACACCATATATTTT; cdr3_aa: CASTQWGDRSGNTIYF
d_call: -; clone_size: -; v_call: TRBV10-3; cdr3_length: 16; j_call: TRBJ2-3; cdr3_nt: TGTGCCATCAGTGCCAAGCCAGAGGCGGGCACAGATACGCAGTATTTT; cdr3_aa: CAISAKPEAGTDTQYF
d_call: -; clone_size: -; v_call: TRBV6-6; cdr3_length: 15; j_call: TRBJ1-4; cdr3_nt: TGTGCCAGCAGTAACGGACAGAGAGAAGGGGAAAAACTGTTTTTT; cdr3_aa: CASSNGQREGEKLFF
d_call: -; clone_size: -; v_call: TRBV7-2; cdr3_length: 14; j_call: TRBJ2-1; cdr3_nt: TGTGCCAGCAGCTTAGAAGATCTGGGGGGTTCCAAGTTCTTC; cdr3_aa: CASSLEDLGGSKFF
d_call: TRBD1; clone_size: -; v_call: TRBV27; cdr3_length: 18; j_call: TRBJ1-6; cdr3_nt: TGTGCCAGCAGTTGGGGTCAGGGGGTCCTCTCCTATAATTCACCCCTCCACTTT; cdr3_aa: CASSWGQGVLSYNSPLHF
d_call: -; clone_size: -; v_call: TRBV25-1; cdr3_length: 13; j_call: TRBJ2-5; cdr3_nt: TGTGCCAGCAGTGTAAGGACAGAAGAGACCCAGTACTTC; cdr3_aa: CASSVRTEETQYF
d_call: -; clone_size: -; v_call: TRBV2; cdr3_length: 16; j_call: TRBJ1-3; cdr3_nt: TGTGCCAGCAGTGACGCAGGCCTCTTCTCTGGAAACACCATATATTTT; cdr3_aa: CASSDAGLFSGNTIYF
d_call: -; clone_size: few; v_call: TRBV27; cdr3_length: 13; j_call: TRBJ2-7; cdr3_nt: TGTGCCAGCAGTTTCTCAGGGACCTACGAGCAGTACTTC; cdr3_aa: CASSFSGTYEQYF
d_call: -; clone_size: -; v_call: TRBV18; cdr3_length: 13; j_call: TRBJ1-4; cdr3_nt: TGTGCCAGCTCACAGTACTCGCGGGAAAAACTGTTTTTT; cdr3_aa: CASSQYSREKLFF
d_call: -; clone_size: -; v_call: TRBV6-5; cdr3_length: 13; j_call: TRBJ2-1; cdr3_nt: TGTGCCAGCAGGGAGGGCTCCTACAATGAGCAGTTCTTC; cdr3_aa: CASREGSYNEQFF
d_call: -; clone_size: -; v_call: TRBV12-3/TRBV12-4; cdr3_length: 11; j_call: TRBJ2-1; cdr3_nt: TGTGCCAGCAGGGTCATCGGTGAGCAGTTCTTC; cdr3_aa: CASRVIGEQFF
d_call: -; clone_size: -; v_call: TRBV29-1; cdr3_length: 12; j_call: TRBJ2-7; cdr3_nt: TGCAGCGGCCAGAATACAGGGAACGAGCAGTACTTC; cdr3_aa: CSGQNTGNEQYF
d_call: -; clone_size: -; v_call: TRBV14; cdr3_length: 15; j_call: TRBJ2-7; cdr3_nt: TGTGCCAGCAGCCGATTGCCGGGACTGTCCTACGAGCAGTACTTC; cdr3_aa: CASSRLPGLSYEQYF
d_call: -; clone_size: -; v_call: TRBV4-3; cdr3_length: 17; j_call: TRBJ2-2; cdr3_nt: TGCGCCAGCAGCTCCGGTCCGAGACATTCGAACACCGGGGAGCTGTTTTTT; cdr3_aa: CASSSGPRHSNTGELFF
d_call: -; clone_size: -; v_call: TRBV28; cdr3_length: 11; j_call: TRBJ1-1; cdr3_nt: TGTGCCAGCACCCGCTCGAGCCATGCTTTCTTT; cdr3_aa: CASTRSSHAFF
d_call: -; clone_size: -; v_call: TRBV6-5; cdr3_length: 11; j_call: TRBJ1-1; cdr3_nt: TGTGCCAGCAGCTCCCAGGGGTGGGCTTTCTTT; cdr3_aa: CASSSQGWAFF
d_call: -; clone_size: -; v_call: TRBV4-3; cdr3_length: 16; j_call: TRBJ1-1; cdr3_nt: TGCGCCAGCAGCCAAGATGCTACCACGGGCAGTCTGAGGGCTTTCTTT; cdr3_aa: CASSQDATTGSLRAFF
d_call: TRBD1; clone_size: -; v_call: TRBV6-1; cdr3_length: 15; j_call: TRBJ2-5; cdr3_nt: TGTGCCAGCAGTCGGGACAGGGGGCACCAAGAGACCCAGTACTTC; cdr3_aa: CASSRDRGHQETQYF
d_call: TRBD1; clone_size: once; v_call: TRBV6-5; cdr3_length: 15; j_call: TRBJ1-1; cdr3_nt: TGTGCCAGCACTTTGGCGGGACAGGGGAACACTGAAGCTTTCTTT; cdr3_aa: CASTLAGQGNTEAFF
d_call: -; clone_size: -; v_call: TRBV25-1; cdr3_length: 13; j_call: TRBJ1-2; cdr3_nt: TGTGCCAGCGCTTTGGGAGGGATGGCTGGCTACACCTTC; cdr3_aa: CASALGGMAGYTF
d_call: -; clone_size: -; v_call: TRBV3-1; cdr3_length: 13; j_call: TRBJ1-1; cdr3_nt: TGTGCCAGCACCCCATTCGAGAACACTGAAGCTTTCTTT; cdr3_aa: CASTPFENTEAFF
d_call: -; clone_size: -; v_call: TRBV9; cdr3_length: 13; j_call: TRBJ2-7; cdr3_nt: TGTGCCAGCAGCGTATCTGCATCGGGCGAGCAGTACTTC; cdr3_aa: CASSVSASGEQYF
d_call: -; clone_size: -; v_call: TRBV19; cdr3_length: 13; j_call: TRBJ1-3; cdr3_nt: TGTGCCAGCAGATCGCGCTCTGGAAACACCATATATTTT; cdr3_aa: CASRSRSGNTIYF
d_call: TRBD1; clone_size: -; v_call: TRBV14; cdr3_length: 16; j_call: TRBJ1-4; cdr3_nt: TGTGCCAGCAGCCAATCTCTGGGACAGGGAAGTGAAAAACTGTTTTTT; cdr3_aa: CASSQSLGQGSEKLFF
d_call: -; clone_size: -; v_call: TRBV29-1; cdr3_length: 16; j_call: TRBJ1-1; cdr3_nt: TGCAGCGTTGTCCCAGGTCTGGCCCTTGGGCCCACTGAAGCTTTCTTT; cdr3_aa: CSVVPGLALGPTEAFF
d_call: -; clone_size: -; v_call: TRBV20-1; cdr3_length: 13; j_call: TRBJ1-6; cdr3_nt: TGCAGTGCTAGAGAGGACCCGTTGGGGGCCCTCCACTTT; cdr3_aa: CSAREDPLGALHF
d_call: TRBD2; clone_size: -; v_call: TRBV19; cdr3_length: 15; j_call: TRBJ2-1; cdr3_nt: TGTGCCAGTAGTGGCGGGCTAGCGGGAATCAATGAGCAGTTCTTC; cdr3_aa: CASSGGLAGINEQFF
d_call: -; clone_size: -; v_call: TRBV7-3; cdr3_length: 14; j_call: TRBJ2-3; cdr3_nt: TGTGCCAGCAGCTTCGGCAGGGCCGAAAATACGCAGTATTTT; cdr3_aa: CASSFGRAENTQYF
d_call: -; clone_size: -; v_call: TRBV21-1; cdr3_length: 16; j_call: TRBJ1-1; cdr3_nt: TGTGCCAGCAGCAAAAAAGCCAGCCGAACTTTTCCTGAAGCTTTCTTT; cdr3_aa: CASSKKASRTFPEAFF
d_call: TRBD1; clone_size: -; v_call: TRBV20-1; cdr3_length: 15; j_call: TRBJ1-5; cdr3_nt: TGCAGTGCAGGGGAAAGGACAGGGGGCAATCAGCCCCAGCATTTT; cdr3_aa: CSAGERTGGNQPQHF
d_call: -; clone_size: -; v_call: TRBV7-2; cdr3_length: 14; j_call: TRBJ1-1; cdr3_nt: TGTGCCAGCACATTCCTAGGAATGAACACTGAAGCTTTCTTT; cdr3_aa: CASTFLGMNTEAFF
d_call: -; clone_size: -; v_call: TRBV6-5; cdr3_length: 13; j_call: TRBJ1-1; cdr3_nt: TGTGCCAGCAGTTCGGACGGGAACACTGAAGCTTTCTTT; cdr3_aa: CASSSDGNTEAFF
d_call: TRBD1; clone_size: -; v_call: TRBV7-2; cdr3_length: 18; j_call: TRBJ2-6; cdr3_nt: TGTGCCAGCAGCTTAGTGGGGACAGCCCAAACTGGGGCCAACGTCCTGACTTTC; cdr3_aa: CASSLVGTAQTGANVLTF
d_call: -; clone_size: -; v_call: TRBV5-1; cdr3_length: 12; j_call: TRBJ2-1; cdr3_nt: TGCGCCAGCAGCTTCAGCCGTAATGAGCAGTTCTTC; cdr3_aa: CASSFSRNEQFF
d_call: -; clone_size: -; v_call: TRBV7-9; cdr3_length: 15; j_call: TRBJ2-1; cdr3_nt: TGTGCCAGCAGCGGCGGCAGTCAAACTTACAATGAGCAGTTCTTC; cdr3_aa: CASSGGSQTYNEQFF
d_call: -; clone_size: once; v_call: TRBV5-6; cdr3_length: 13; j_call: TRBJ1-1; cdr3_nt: TGTGCCAGCAGCTTGGCGGGGTACACTGAAGCTTTCTTT; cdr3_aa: CASSLAGYTEAFF
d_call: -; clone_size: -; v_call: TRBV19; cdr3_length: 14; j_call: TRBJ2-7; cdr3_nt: TGTGCCAGTAGTATGAAACAGGGTACCTACGAGCAGTACTTC; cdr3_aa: CASSMKQGTYEQYF
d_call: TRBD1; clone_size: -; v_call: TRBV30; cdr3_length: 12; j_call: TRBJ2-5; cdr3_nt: TGTGCCTGGAACAGGGGGGAAGGGACCCAGTACTTC; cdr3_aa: CAWNRGEGTQYF
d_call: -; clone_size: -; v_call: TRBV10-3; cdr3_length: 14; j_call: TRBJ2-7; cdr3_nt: TGTGCCATCAGTGATCCAGGCGGTTCCTACGAGCAGTACTTC; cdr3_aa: CAISDPGGSYEQYF